This TCR beta chain was recorded in a study of brain T cells in children with intractable seizures. Study-wide results and caveats: Only CDR3 sequence similarity suggested viral specificity, without known HCMV serostatus.

The CDR3 contains 13 residues. Deletions cut 2 bases from V and 4 bases from J, with 8 bases between. Looked up from germline, CDR1 is MNHEY and CDR2 is SVGAGI. The time point here: blood from clinic visit 5 months post-surgery; TSC patient then seizure free. The sequenced cases were selected for having the highest brain T cell transcript signatures. A note on this clone: The target antigen is unknown.

Clones were sequenced by immunoSEQ multiplex PCR, and TCRdb holds only the in-frame ones, with some missing. The table lists hundreds of thousands of clones, over 90% of them singletons. The sample consisted of peripheral blood, taken approximately 5 months after surgery. This receptor was taken from a boy under three years old with tuberous sclerosis and intractable seizures. The V call is TRBV6-5, the J call TRBJ1-2; the D is unclear. The CDR3 DNA is TGTGCCAGCAGTTACGCAGAAGGCTATGGCTACACCTTC. Its protein is CASSYAEGYGYTF.